These 30 T cell receptor beta chains originate from one sample sequenced in a study of shared clonotypes between healthy human individuals. TCRdb's copy holds only in-frame clones and misses some; the assay was immunoSEQ multiplex PCR. In the table there are some 680,000 clones, 73% of which are singletons. The sample consisted of memory CD4+ T cells sorted from blood. Subset described: CD45RA-negative fraction. These receptors came from a woman aged 25 to 39 in good health.

The CDR3 spells CASSLYPQLTGNTIYF. CDR3 in DNA: TGTGCCAGCAGTTTATACCCACAGTTAACTGGAAACACCATATATTTT. This chain joins TRBV6-5 and TRBJ1-3; no definite D call. The germline V and J ends were trimmed by 4 bases and 2 bases, with 15 bases remaining between them. This CDR3 comprises 16 residues. Germline values: CDR1 MNHEY, CDR2 SVGAGI.

This rearrangement joins TRBV27 to TRBJ2-6; D remains unclear. V lost 1 base and J 2 bases, leaving 6 bases between the germline ends. The CDR3 has 15 residues. CDR1 MNHEY and CDR2 SMNVEV come from the germline V gene (reference sequence). CDR3 bases: TGTGCCAGCAGTTTATACTCGGCTGGGGCCAACGTCCTGACTTTC. It translates to CASSLYSAGANVLTF. Filled out from reference TRBV27 and TRBJ2-6, the complete variable domain reads EAQVTQNPRYLITVTGKKLTVTCSQNMNHEYMSWYRQDPGLGLRQIYYSMNVEVTDKGDVPEGYKVSRKEKRNFPLILESPSPNQTSLYFCASSLYSAGANVLTFGAGSRLTVL.

The chain has TRBV6-6 and TRBJ2-5; TRBD2 is a possible D gene (5 bases). V shed 1 base and J shed 5 bases, with 8 bases lying between them. This CDR3 is 13 amino acids long. Looked up from germline, CDR1 is MNHNY and CDR2 is SVGAGI (reference sequence). The DNA of the CDR3 is TGTGCCAGCAGTTACTTGGGAGTGGAGACCCAGTACTTC. Translation: CASSYLGVETQYF.

The rearrangement joins TRBV6-6 to TRBJ1-2; the D gene is possibly TRBD1 (5 bases). V lost 5 bases and J 4 bases, leaving 11 bases between the germline ends. Looked up from germline, CDR1 is MNHNY and CDR2 is SVGAGI (reference sequence). CDR3 size: 13 residues. CDR3 bases: TGTGCCAGCAGTGACATTGACAGCTATGGCTACACCTTC. Amino acids: CASSDIDSYGYTF.

The rearrangement links TRBV25-1 to TRBJ2-2; 9 positions agree with TRBD2. The length of the CDR3 is 18 residues. V was clipped by 1 base and J by 7 bases; unmatched bases: 13. The germline V gene has CDR1 MGHDK and CDR2 SYGVNS. The chain's CDR3 is CASSEFVLREGQHGELFF. In nucleotides, the CDR3 is TGTGCCAGCAGTGAATTCGTCCTGCGGGAGGGCCAGCACGGGGAGCTGTTTTTT.

J is TRBJ2-2 and V is TRBV27; no reliable D call. Per the germline V gene, CDR1 is MNHEY and CDR2 is SMNVEV (reference sequence). The CDR3 covers 13 residues. Trimming shortened V by 6 bases and J by 5 bases, and 10 bases separated the two germline ends. CDR3 in amino acids: CASRPANTGELFF. Written as DNA, the CDR3 is TGTGCCAGCAGGCCCGCTAATACCGGGGAGCTGTTTTTT.

The chain couples TRBV15 to TRBJ1-2; D remains unclear. Germline CDR1 reads LNHNV; CDR2 reads YYDKDF (reference sequence). CDR3 length: 15 amino acids. V was clipped by 0 bases and J by 4 bases, with 12 bases between them. The CDR3 DNA follows: TGTGCCACCAGCAGAGATGGACGGGGTCTCTATGGCTACACCTTC. Protein sequence: CATSRDGRGLYGYTF.

This clone has only a few counts. The sample holds other DNA sequences that translate to the same CDR3. The rearrangement uses TRBV5-1 and TRBJ2-6; D is ambiguous. The germline V gene encodes CDR1 SGHRS and CDR2 YFSETQ. The CDR3 spans 14 residues. The ends were cut back, 5 bases at V and 2 bases at J, with 8 bases in the middle. The CDR3: CASRPSPGANVLTF. CDR3 sequence (DNA): TGCGCCAGCAGACCCAGTCCTGGGGCCAACGTCCTGACTTTC. Together with reference TRBV5-1 and TRBJ2-6, the CDR3 gives the full variable domain: KAGVTQTPRYLIKTRGQQVTLSCSPISGHRSVSWYQQTPGQGLQFLFEYFSETQRNKGNFPGRFSGRQFSNSRSEMNVSTLELGDSALYLCASRPSPGANVLTFGAGSRLTVL.

This clone was recorded a few times. The chain joins TRBV30 to TRBJ1-4, with D unclear. CDR1 and CDR2 from the germline V gene are GTSNPN and SVGIG (reference sequence). CDR3 length: 14 residues. Between the trimmed V and J ends, which lost 3 bases and 8 bases, there was a span of 16 bases. DNA of the CDR3: TGTGCCTGGAGCCGGAAGGGAAACGGAGAAAAACTGTTTTTT. Its protein is CAWSRKGNGEKLFF.

The rearrangement links TRBV5-1 to TRBJ1-2; D might be TRBD1 (5 bases). CDR1 is SGHRS and CDR2 is YFSETQ in the germline V gene. Trimming stripped 4 bases from V and 5 bases from J, with 18 bases between. The CDR3 length is 15 residues. CDR3 region: CASSPVGGGVYGYTF. The CDR3 nucleotides are TGCGCCAGCAGCCCGGTGGGCGGAGGGGTATATGGCTACACCTTC.

The gene calls are TRBV5-1 and TRBJ2-7; a possible D gene is TRBD2 (7 bases). The V end lost 4 bases, the J end lost 6 bases, and 17 bases lay between the germline ends. This CDR3 region has 14 residues. The germline gives CDR1 SGHRS, CDR2 YFSETQ. The CDR3 loop reads CASSPEGAGAEQYF. The DNA for the CDR3 is TGCGCCAGCAGCCCTGAAGGGGCGGGGGCCGAGCAGTACTTC.

The chain has TRBV9 and TRBJ2-3; 13 nucleotides line up with TRBD2. CDR3 size: 18 residues. V trimming: 5 bases; J trimming: 2 bases; junction bases outside the gene matches: 11. From germline, CDR1 is SGDLS and CDR2 YYNGEE. The CDR3 is CASSAGTSGTSPTDTQYF. The DNA of the CDR3 is TGTGCCAGCAGTGCCGGGACTAGCGGGACTTCTCCCACAGATACGCAGTATTTT.

This CDR3 is CASSPSLARSNEQYF. CDR3 sequence (DNA): TGTGCCAGCTCACCATCCCTAGCTAGGTCCAACGAGCAGTACTTC. The V call is TRBV18, the J call TRBJ2-7; maybe TRBD2 (5 bases). Germline CDR1 KGHSH, CDR2 LQKENI. CDR3 length equals 15 residues. V was pared by 2 bases and J by 5 bases, with 16 bases between. The whole variable domain, filled in from reference TRBV18 and TRBJ2-7, reads NAGVMQNPRHLVRRRGQEARLRCSPMKGHSHVYWYRQLPEEGLKFMVYLQKENIIDESGMPKERFSAEFPKEGPSILRIQQVVRGDSAAYFCASSPSLARSNEQYFGPGTRLTVT.

V usage is TRBV6-1 and J usage is TRBJ2-3; TRBD1 or TRBD2 may be the D gene (6 bases each). Germline V gives CDR1 MNHNS, CDR2 SASEGT. The CDR3 extends over 14 amino acids. With 7 bases removed from V and 2 bases from J, the gap between germline ends came to 13 bases. The CDR3 bases are TGTGCCAGCATCCAGGGGACTCTCACAGATACGCAGTATTTT. It specifies CASIQGTLTDTQYF.

V gene TRBV19 combines with J gene TRBJ1-1; no clear D. The V gene lost 4 bases and the J gene lost 5 bases, with 11 bases spanning the gap. The germline CDR1 and CDR2 sequences are LNHDA and SQIVND (reference sequence). The CDR3 consists of 13 residues. CDR3 in amino acids: CASSRRVDTEAFF. The CDR3 DNA sequence: TGTGCCAGTAGTAGGCGGGTAGATACTGAAGCTTTCTTT.

The J gene is TRBJ2-2, the V gene TRBV12-5; 8 bases line up with TRBD2. This CDR3 region has 16 residues. With V trimmed by 1 base and J by 1 base, 2 bases remained unmatched. Per the germline V gene, CDR1 is LGHNT and CDR2 is FRNRAP. The CDR3: CASGLALAENTGELFF. CDR3 bases: TGTGCTAGTGGTTTGGCACTAGCGGAGAACACCGGGGAGCTGTTTTTT.

The V gene is TRBV20-1, the J gene TRBJ1-1; D is unresolved. CDR3 length equals 8 residues. The V gene lost 6 bases and the J gene lost 7 bases, with 3 bases spanning the gap. Germline V lookup: CDR1 DFQATT, CDR2 SNEGSKA (reference sequence). CDR3 DNA sequence: TGCAGTGCCCTTGAAGCTTTCTTT. As protein: CSALEAFF.

This chain connects TRBV25-1 to TRBJ2-1, with 9 bases that match TRBD2. The V gene end was trimmed by 2 bases and the J gene end by 12 bases; junction bases not matched to a gene: 11. The germline V gene has CDR1 MGHDK and CDR2 SYGVNS. The CDR3 is made up of 15 amino acids. The CDR3 region is CASSEPRSGRIGQFF. The CDR3 DNA is TGTGCCAGCAGTGAACCACGTAGCGGGAGAATCGGGCAGTTCTTC.

The sample holds a few counts of this clone. The chain combines TRBV7-2 with TRBJ1-1; D not certain. V gave up 3 bases and J gave up 0 bases, with 11 bases separating them. Germline V gene data show CDR1 as SGHTA and CDR2 as FQGNSA. The CDR3 runs to 15 residues. CDR3 loop: CASSLSVLVNTEAFF. The DNA of the CDR3 is TGTGCCAGCAGCTTGTCAGTGTTGGTGAACACTGAAGCTTTCTTT.

The V gene is TRBV2, the J gene TRBJ2-7, with D tentatively TRBD2 (6 bases). This CDR3 has 14 residues. CDR1 and CDR2 from the germline V gene are SNHLY and FYNNEI. The germline V and J ends were trimmed by 5 bases and 7 bases, with 18 bases remaining between them. The CDR3 nucleotides are TGTGCCAGCAGTCACAATAACCTACGGGAGGAGCAGTACTTC. This translates into CASSHNNLREEQYF.

J is TRBJ1-1 and V is TRBV28, with 10 bases fitting TRBD1. With 7 bases clipped from V and 11 bases from J, the junction kept 16 bases outside the gene matches. The germline V gene encodes CDR1 MDHEN and CDR2 SYDVKM. This CDR3 has 15 residues. In DNA, the CDR3 is TGTGCCAGCACCATCCCCGAGGGACAGGGGCTCCGCGCTTTCTTT. It codes for CASTIPEGQGLRAFF.

The V call is TRBV7-7, the J call TRBJ1-4; D call uncertain. V shed 1 base and J shed 8 bases, with 14 bases lying between them. Germline CDR1 reads SSHAT; CDR2 reads FNYEAQ (reference sequence). The CDR3 length is 15 residues. The CDR3 DNA follows: TGTGCCAGCAGCTTAGGATTCGGCAGCGGGGAAAAACTGTTTTTT. Translation: CASSLGFGSGEKLFF.

This clone was counted ten times or more. This sequence joins TRBV7-7 and TRBJ2-4; D gene ambiguous. V shed 5 bases and J shed 7 bases, with 12 bases lying between them. The CDR3 length is 13 residues. The germline gives CDR1 SSHAT, CDR2 FNYEAQ (reference sequence). In DNA, the CDR3 is TGTGCCAGCAGCACTGGATTCGGGAACATTCAGTACTTC. Translating gives CASSTGFGNIQYF. The full variable domain, rest sourced from reference TRBV7-7 and TRBJ2-4, is GAGVSQSPRYKVTKRGQDVTLRCDPISSHATLYWYQQALGQGPEFLTYFNYEAQPDKSGLPSDRFSAERPEGSISTLTIQRTEQRDSAMYRCASSTGFGNIQYFGAGTRLSVL.

As to this clone: The same CDR3 also results from other DNA sequences found in this sample. The chain joins TRBV20-1 to TRBJ2-1; D remains unclear. Germline V CDR1 and CDR2: DFQATT, SNEGSKA (reference sequence). This CDR3 contains 11 residues. The V gene lost 3 bases and the J gene lost 8 bases, with 8 bases spanning the gap. In DNA form, the CDR3 reads TGCAGTGCTAGCTCCCGGGATGAGCAGTTCTTC. Amino acids: CSASSRDEQFF.

This clone was detected only a few times. The rearrangement uses TRBV6-6 and TRBJ1-2; D possibly corresponds to TRBD1 (5 bases). V gave up 2 bases and J gave up 8 bases, with 9 bases separating them. This CDR3 is built from 12 residues. The germline CDR1 and CDR2 sequences are MNHNY and SVGAGI (reference sequence). CDR3 sequence (DNA): TGTGCCAGCAGTTACGAGCGGGGGGGCTACACCTTC. This codes for CASSYERGGYTF.

The chain uses TRBV5-1 and TRBJ2-5, with 10 bases aligning to TRBD2. Germline lookup yields CDR1 SGHRS and CDR2 YFSETQ. Trimming took 4 bases from V and 3 from J; bases not matched to a gene: 6. The CDR3 is 15 amino acids. CDR3 loop: CASSRTSGPEETQYF. The CDR3 DNA is TGCGCCAGCAGCAGGACTAGCGGACCTGAAGAGACCCAGTACTTC.

V gene TRBV7-9 combines with J gene TRBJ1-2; 9 nucleotides agree with TRBD1. V was pared by 4 bases and J by 4 bases, with 7 bases of the junction left unmatched. The CDR3 consists of 15 residues. Germline-derived CDR1 and CDR2 are SEHNR and FQNEAQ (reference sequence). CDR3 sequence reads: CASSSTTGGIYGYTF. In DNA form, the CDR3 reads TGTGCCAGCAGCTCCACCACAGGGGGCATCTATGGCTACACCTTC.

The chain recombines TRBV9 with TRBJ2-2; perhaps TRBD2 as D (7 bases). CDR1 and CDR2 from the germline V gene are SGDLS and YYNGEE. Trimming left V 4 bases short and J 7 bases short, with 20 bases between. This CDR3 has 16 amino acids. CDR3 coding DNA: TGTGCCAGCAGCCACGGGGGGCAGCACGGGAGCGGGGAGCTGTTTTTT. Protein sequence: CASSHGGQHGSGELFF.

The chain has TRBV27 and TRBJ2-7; D call uncertain. This CDR3 is 15 amino acids long. V gave up 0 bases and J gave up 3 bases, with 12 bases separating them. Germline-derived CDR1 and CDR2 are MNHEY and SMNVEV (reference sequence). For the CDR3, the DNA is TGTGCCAGCAGTTTATCCCGGTGGGTTGACTACGAGCAGTACTTC. Residues: CASSLSRWVDYEQYF.

This clone has a single count. The chain is built from TRBV29-1 and TRBJ2-2; weak D call: TRBD1 (6 bases). Germline loops: CDR1 SQVTM, CDR2 ANQGSEA. The CDR3 totals 13 residues. Trimming pared 7 bases from V and 7 bases from J, leaving 16 bases between. In DNA form, the CDR3 reads TGCAGCGGCACCAGGGGTTCGGGCGGGGAGCTGTTTTTT. Translated, it gives CSGTRGSGGELFF.